The 23 T cell receptor beta chains below all came from one sample that was sequenced in a study of CD8 T cells in Susac syndrome. Random-hexamer reverse transcription was applied to 0.5 to 1 ug RNA. Each CDR3 protein is one row after TCRdb ran MiXCR on the immunoSEQ multiplex PCR reads. The data show tens of thousands of distinct CDR3 sequences, approximately 95% seen once. The sample comprised CD8+ T cells from PBMCs. The receptors shown here come from a human donor with Susac syndrome.

This rearrangement joins TRBV20-1 to TRBJ2-3; D call uncertain. V gave up 3 bases and J gave up 0 bases, with 10 bases separating them. The germline V gene has CDR1 DFQATT and CDR2 SNEGSKA (reference sequence). This CDR3 has 14 residues. The CDR3 loop is CSARVITSTDTQYF. DNA for the CDR3: TGCAGTGCTAGGGTCATTACTAGCACAGATACGCAGTATTTT.

The chain is built from TRBV20-1 and TRBJ2-1; D remains ambiguous. Germline CDR1 and CDR2: DFQATT and SNEGSKA (reference sequence). Trimming shortened V by 1 base and J by 2 bases, and 12 bases separated the two germline ends. This CDR3 has 15 amino acids. CDR3 DNA sequence: TGCAGTGCTAGAGCGATGGCGGAAACCTACAATGAGCAGTTCTTC. It codes for CSARAMAETYNEQFF.

The chain joins TRBV20-1 to TRBJ2-5, with a weak D call TRBD2 (5 bases). Trimming removed 6 bases at V and 4 bases at J, with 12 bases between. The CDR3 is made up of 12 amino acids. Germline V gives CDR1 DFQATT, CDR2 SNEGSKA (reference sequence). The CDR3 here is CSASPEGETQYF. As DNA, the CDR3 is TGCAGTGCCAGTCCCGAGGGAGAGACCCAGTACTTC.

The rearrangement joins TRBV13 to TRBJ2-4; either TRBD1 or TRBD2 may supply D (6 bases each). Germline V gene sequence: CDR1 PRHDT, CDR2 FYEKMQ (reference sequence). Deletions cut 0 bases from V and 6 bases from J, with 9 bases between. The CDR3 is made up of 14 amino acids. Here the CDR3 reads CASSLGQGGNIQYF. The CDR3 nucleotides are TGTGCCAGCAGCTTAGGACAGGGAGGAAACATTCAGTACTTC.

The V and J genes are TRBV27 and TRBJ1-2, with TRBD1 matching over 8 bases. This CDR3 region has 14 residues. V lost 3 bases and J lost 8; bases outside the gene matches: 8. Germline V gene lookup returns CDR1 MNHEY and CDR2 SMNVEV (reference sequence). CDR3 coding DNA: TGTGCCAGCAGTTTCTGGCAGGGGGCTGGAGGCTACACCTTC. It yields the protein CASSFWQGAGGYTF.

J is TRBJ2-5 and V is TRBV30; D unclear. Trimming removed 8 bases from V and 4 bases from J, with 8 bases in between. Germline CDR1 reads GTSNPN; CDR2 reads SVGIG (reference sequence). This CDR3 region has 10 residues. The CDR3 sequence: CATRAETQYF. The CDR3 bases are TGTGCCACACGGGCAGAGACCCAGTACTTC.

This sequence joins TRBV7-9 and TRBJ2-5; 14 nucleotides align to TRBD2. The CDR3 loop spans 18 amino acids. Trimming removed 5 bases from V and 2 bases from J; junction bases left unmatched: 10. Per the germline V gene, CDR1 is SEHNR and CDR2 is FQNEAQ (reference sequence). For the CDR3, the DNA is TGTGCCAGCAGCCCCCCGGGACTAGCGGGAGTAACTCAAGAGACCCAGTACTTC. It is translated as CASSPPGLAGVTQETQYF.

The chain joins TRBV5-4 to TRBJ2-1; no firm D call. Germline-derived CDR1 and CDR2 are SGHNT and YYREEE (reference sequence). This CDR3 contains 11 residues. Trimming took off 4 bases at V and 4 bases at J, with 3 bases between the two ends. Written as DNA, the CDR3 is TGTGCCAGCAGCCGGTACAATGAGCAGTTCTTC. Encoded protein: CASSRYNEQFF. The whole variable domain, filled in from reference TRBV5-4 and TRBJ2-1, reads ETGVTQSPTHLIKTRGQQVTLRCSSQSGHNTVSWYQQALGQGPQFIFQYYREEENGRGNFPPRFSGLQFPNYSSELNVNALELDDSALYLCASSRYNEQFFGPGTRLTVL.

The chain has TRBV25-1 and TRBJ1-1; D gene ambiguous. V was shortened by 4 bases and J by 1 base, with 4 bases between the two germline ends. This CDR3 contains 12 residues. Germline loops: CDR1 MGHDK, CDR2 SYGVNS. The CDR3 region has the DNA TGTGCCAGCAGTGGGGGGAACACTGAAGCTTTCTTT. As protein: CASSGGNTEAFF.

The chain is built from TRBV7-8 and TRBJ2-7; D gene unclear. Germline CDR1 reads SGHVS; CDR2 reads FQNEAQ. This CDR3 contains 12 residues. Deletions cut 2 bases from V and 4 bases from J, with 6 bases between. The CDR3 nucleotides are TGTGCCAGCAGCTTAACTCCATACGAGCAGTACTTC. Its translation is CASSLTPYEQYF.

This chain connects TRBV27 to TRBJ1-4, with 7 bases identical to TRBD1. This CDR3 spans 13 amino acids. CDR1 is MNHEY, CDR2 SMNVEV, per germline (reference sequence). With 2 bases clipped from V and 8 bases from J, the junction kept 2 bases outside the gene matches. CDR3 bases: TGTGCCAGCAGTTTAGACAGGGAAGAAAAACTGTTTTTT. It yields the protein CASSLDREEKLFF.

CDR3 protein: CASSGGNEQFF. The CDR3 nucleotides read TGTGCCAGTAGTGGGGGGAATGAGCAGTTCTTC. This chain links TRBV19 with TRBJ2-1, with D maybe TRBD2 (6 bases). Trimming left V 5 bases short and J 7 bases short, with 6 bases between. The germline V gene encodes CDR1 LNHDA and CDR2 SQIVND (reference sequence). The CDR3 totals 11 residues.

This clonotype has a handful of counts. V usage is TRBV19 and J usage is TRBJ2-7; 11 bases fit TRBD2. V lost 6 bases and J lost 2; bases outside the gene matches: 6. Looked up from germline, CDR1 is LNHDA and CDR2 is SQIVND (reference sequence). The CDR3 loop spans 15 amino acids. The CDR3 sequence: CASSAGTSGTYEQYF. CDR3 coding DNA: TGTGCCAGTAGCGCCGGGACTAGCGGCACCTACGAGCAGTACTTC.

The chain employs TRBV6-5 and TRBJ1-2; weak D call: TRBD1 (5 bases). There are 14 residues in the CDR3. From germline, CDR1 is MNHEY and CDR2 SVGAGI. V dropped 2 bases and J dropped 6 bases, with 13 bases sitting between them. CDR3 in amino acids: CASSYGSGGDGYTF. In DNA form, the CDR3 reads TGTGCCAGCAGTTACGGTTCGGGGGGGGATGGCTACACCTTC.

The genes are TRBV27 and TRBJ2-2; D could derive from TRBD1 or TRBD2 (5 bases each). V dropped 5 bases and J dropped 6 bases, with 10 bases sitting between them. The CDR3 contains 13 residues. Germline V gene lookup returns CDR1 MNHEY and CDR2 SMNVEV (reference sequence). CDR3 residues: CASSLRGAGELFF. The CDR3 DNA follows: TGTGCCAGCAGTCTGAGGGGCGCCGGGGAGCTGTTTTTT.

The chain carries TRBV3-1 and TRBJ2-6, with D possibly being TRBD2 (5 bases). With 0 bases removed from V and 0 bases from J, the gap between germline ends came to 9 bases. The CDR3 runs to 17 residues. The germline V gene has CDR1 LGHDT and CDR2 YNNKEL (reference sequence). The CDR3 region has the DNA TGTGCCAGCAGCCAAGATTGGAGGTTCTCTGGGGCCAACGTCCTGACTTTC. This sequence encodes CASSQDWRFSGANVLTF.

The chain uses TRBV29-1 and TRBJ2-2, with TRBD2 as a possible D gene (7 bases). This CDR3 region has 14 residues. Trimming removed 5 bases at V and 4 bases at J, with 14 bases between. Germline V CDR1 and CDR2: SQVTM, ANQGSEA. The CDR3 DNA reads TGCAGCGTTCAAGGGAGGGGGGGCACCGGGGAGCTGTTTTTT. Its translation is CSVQGRGGTGELFF.

J is TRBJ2-5 and V is TRBV4-1; tentative D call: TRBD2 (6 bases). Germline lookup yields CDR1 MGHRA and CDR2 YSYEKL. V shed 0 bases and J shed 8 bases, with 16 bases lying between them. This CDR3 has 15 amino acids. CDR3 sequence: CASSQEGGLLSTQYF. The CDR3 DNA sequence: TGCGCCAGCAGCCAAGAAGGTGGACTACTTTCCACCCAGTACTTC.

V and J are TRBV24-1 and TRBJ2-1; TRBD1 matches at 7 bases. The ends lost 2 bases at V and 7 bases at J; junction bases unmatched: 4. The V gene's germline CDR1 is KGHDR and CDR2 SFDVKD. The CDR3 sequence is 14 residues long. CDR3 bases: TGTGCCACCAGTGATTACAAGGGGGCGAATGAGCAGTTCTTC. It yields the protein CATSDYKGANEQFF.

The chain employs TRBV6-6 and TRBJ2-7, with D possibly TRBD2 on 5 matching bases. Looked up from germline, CDR1 is MNHNY and CDR2 is SVGAGI (reference sequence). The ends were cut back, 6 bases at V and 0 bases at J, with 12 bases in the middle. The CDR3 runs to 14 residues. In nucleotides, the CDR3 is TGTGCCAGCAGGGAGCCGGGGAGCTCCTACGAGCAGTACTTC. Translation: CASREPGSSYEQYF.

V gene TRBV30 combines with J gene TRBJ2-3; D is unresolved. V gave up 6 bases and J gave up 2 bases, with 9 bases separating them. Germline lookup yields CDR1 GTSNPN and CDR2 SVGIG (reference sequence). The CDR3 loop spans 12 amino acids. This CDR3 is CACRGDTDTQYF. The CDR3, as DNA: TGTGCCTGCCGTGGGGACACAGATACGCAGTATTTT.

The V and J genes are TRBV15 and TRBJ1-1, with D perhaps TRBD1 (6 bases). In germline, CDR1 is LNHNV, CDR2 YYDKDF (reference sequence). CDR3 length: 13 residues. Trimming took off 0 bases at V and 4 bases at J, with 6 bases between the two ends. DNA for the CDR3: TGTGCCACCAGCAGAGACAGGGGCACTGAAGCTTTCTTT. It yields the protein CATSRDRGTEAFF.

The J gene is TRBJ2-1, the V gene TRBV20-1; TRBD2 agrees at 8 bases. The germline V gene encodes CDR1 DFQATT and CDR2 SNEGSKA (reference sequence). With 6 bases clipped from V and 0 bases from J, the junction kept 7 bases outside the gene matches. The CDR3 contains 15 residues. The CDR3 here is CSAVQRGSSYNEQFF. The CDR3 bases are TGCAGTGCCGTTCAGCGGGGGAGCTCCTACAATGAGCAGTTCTTC.